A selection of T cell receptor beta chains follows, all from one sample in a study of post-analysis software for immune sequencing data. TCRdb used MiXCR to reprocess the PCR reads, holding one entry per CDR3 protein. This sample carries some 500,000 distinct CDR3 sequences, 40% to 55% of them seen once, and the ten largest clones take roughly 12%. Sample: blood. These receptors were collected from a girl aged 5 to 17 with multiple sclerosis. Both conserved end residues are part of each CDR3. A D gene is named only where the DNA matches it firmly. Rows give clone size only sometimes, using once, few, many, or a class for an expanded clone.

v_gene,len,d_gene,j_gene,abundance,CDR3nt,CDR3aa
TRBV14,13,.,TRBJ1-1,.,TGTGCCAGCAGCCAAGATCTGAGGCGTGAAGCTTTCTTT,CASSQDLRREAFF
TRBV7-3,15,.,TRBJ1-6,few,TGTGCCAGCAGCTTTGGGGGAGGTTCAAATTCACCCCTCCACTTT,CASSFGGGSNSPLHF
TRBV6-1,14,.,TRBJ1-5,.,TGTGCCAGCGCTTATTCCAGGGAAGCTCAGCCCCAGCATTTT,CASAYSREAQPQHF
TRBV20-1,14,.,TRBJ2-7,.,TGCAGTGCTAGAGAACCCCTGGCCCCCTACGAGCAGTACTTC,CSAREPLAPYEQYF
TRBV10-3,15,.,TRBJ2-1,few,TGTGCCATCAGTGAGTCAACAGGGCCCTACAATGAGCAGTTCTTC,CAISESTGPYNEQFF
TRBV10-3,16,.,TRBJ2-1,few,TGTGCCATCAGTGAGGGGCCAGCGAGCTCCTACAATGAGCAGTTCTTC,CAISEGPASSYNEQFF
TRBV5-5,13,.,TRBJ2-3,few,TGTGCCAGCAGCTTGGGGCCCCCAGATACGCAGTATTTT,CASSLGPPDTQYF
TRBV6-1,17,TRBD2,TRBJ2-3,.,TGTGCCAGCAGCGCCCTCGGACTAGCGGGAGGGGTGGATACGCAGTATTTT,CASSALGLAGGVDTQYF
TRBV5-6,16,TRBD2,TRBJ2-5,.,TGTGCCAGCAGCTTGGCCCTAGCGGGAGTCGGGGAGGCCCAGTACTTC,CASSLALAGVGEAQYF
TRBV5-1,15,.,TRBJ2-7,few,TGCGCCAGCAGCTTGTTTCGGGACTCCGTGTACGAGCAGTACTTC,CASSLFRDSVYEQYF
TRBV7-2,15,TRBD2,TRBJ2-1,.,TGTGCCAGCTCCGCTCTAGCGGGAGCTAACTATGAGCAGTTCTTC,CASSALAGANYEQFF
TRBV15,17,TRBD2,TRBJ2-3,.,TGTGCCACCAGCAGAGGAATTCGCGGGAGAGTAGGAGATACGCAGTATTTT,CATSRGIRGRVGDTQYF
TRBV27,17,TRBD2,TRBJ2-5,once,TGTGCCAGCAGTTTATCGTTCAGCGGGGGGGCCCAAGAGACCCAGTACTTC,CASSLSFSGGAQETQYF
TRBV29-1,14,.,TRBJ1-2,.,TGCAGCGCCATCCCAGAGGGCTTAGACTATGGCTACACCTTC,CSAIPEGLDYGYTF
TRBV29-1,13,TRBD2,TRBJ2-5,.,TGCAGCGCCGTAGCGGGAGGTCAGGAGACCCAGTACTTC,CSAVAGGQETQYF
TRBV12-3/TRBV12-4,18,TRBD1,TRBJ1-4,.,TGTGCCAGCAGTTTAAACAAGTACACGACAGGGGGCTATGAAAAACTGTTTTTT,CASSLNKYTTGGYEKLFF
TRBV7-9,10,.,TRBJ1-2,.,TGTGCCAGCACCTCCTATGGCTACACCTTC,CASTSYGYTF
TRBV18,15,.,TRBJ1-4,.,TGTGCCAGCTCACCCCGTGGTGGGGGCAAAGAAAAACTGTTTTTT,CASSPRGGGKEKLFF
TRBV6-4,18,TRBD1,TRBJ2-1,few,TGTGCCAGCAGTACTCTCCCCGGACAGGGGTCGAAGTCGGATGAGCAGTTCTTC,CASSTLPGQGSKSDEQFF
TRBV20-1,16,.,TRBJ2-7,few,TGCAGTGCTAGTCCACACGGGGGCTTAAGCTCCTACGAGCAGTACTTC,CSASPHGGLSSYEQYF
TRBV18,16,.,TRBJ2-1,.,TGTGCCAGCTCACCACCCACAGGCCCGAGCTACAATGAGCAGTTCTTC,CASSPPTGPSYNEQFF
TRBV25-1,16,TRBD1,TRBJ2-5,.,TGTGCCAGCAGTGAACCTGACAGGGGGCTTGGGGAGACCCAGTACTTC,CASSEPDRGLGETQYF
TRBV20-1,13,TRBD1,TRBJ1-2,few,TGCAGTGCAGAACGACAGGGGCGGCACGGCTACACCTTC,CSAERQGRHGYTF
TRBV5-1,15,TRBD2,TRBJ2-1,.,TGCGCCAGCAGGGCCGGGACTAGCGGGACTAATGAGCAGTTCTTC,CASRAGTSGTNEQFF
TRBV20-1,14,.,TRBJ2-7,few,TGCAGTGCTAGAGGGTTACAGGGAACCTACGAGCAGTACTTC,CSARGLQGTYEQYF
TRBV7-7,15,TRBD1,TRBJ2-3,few,TGTGCTAGCAGCGAGGGACAGCTCTCCACAGATACGCAGTATTTT,CASSEGQLSTDTQYF
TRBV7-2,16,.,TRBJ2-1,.,TGTGCCAGCAGCTTATATTCGGGAAGGGAGGTAAATGAGCAGTTCTTC,CASSLYSGREVNEQFF
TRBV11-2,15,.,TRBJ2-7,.,TGTGCCAGCAGCCCCAGGGAGGGGGGGGGTTACGAGCAGTACTTC,CASSPREGGGYEQYF
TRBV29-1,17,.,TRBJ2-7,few,TGCAGCGCCCGGGGTCCCGATAGACAGCGAAGCTCCTACGAGCAGTACTTC,CSARGPDRQRSSYEQYF
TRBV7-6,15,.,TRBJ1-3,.,TGTGCCAGCAGCTTAGTCAAAGGGACTGGAAACACCATATATTTT,CASSLVKGTGNTIYF
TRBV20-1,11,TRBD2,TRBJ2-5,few,TGCGGACTAGCGGGACAAGAGACCCAGTACTTC,CGLAGQETQYF
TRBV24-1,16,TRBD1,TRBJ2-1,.,TGTGCCACCAGTGACCGGACAGGGCAATTAACGAAAGGGCAGTTCTTC,CATSDRTGQLTKGQFF
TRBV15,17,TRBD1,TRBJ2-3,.,TGTGCCACCAGCAGAGATGAGGAGACAGGGCGCACAGATACGCAGTATTTT,CATSRDEETGRTDTQYF
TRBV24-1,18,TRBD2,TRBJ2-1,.,TGTGCCACCAGTGATTCTCTAGCGGGATCGTCTTCCTACAATGAGCAGTTCTTC,CATSDSLAGSSSYNEQFF
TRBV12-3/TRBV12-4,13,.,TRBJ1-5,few,TGTGCCAGCAGAGACAGGTCAGGGCAGCCCCAGCATTTT,CASRDRSGQPQHF
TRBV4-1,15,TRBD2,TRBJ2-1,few,TGCGCCAGCAGCCTAGTTAGCGGGAGGGCCGTGGAGCAGTTCTTC,CASSLVSGRAVEQFF
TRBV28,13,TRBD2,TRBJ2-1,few,TGTGCCAGCAGTGGTCGGGTGACTAGCGAGCAGTTCTTC,CASSGRVTSEQFF
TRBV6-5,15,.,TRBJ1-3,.,TGTGCCAGCAGTACCGGACCGTCCTCTGGAAACACCATATATTTT,CASSTGPSSGNTIYF
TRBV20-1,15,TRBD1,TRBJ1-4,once,TGCAGTGCTAGAGAGGGGACAGCCGCTAATGAAAAACTGTTTTTT,CSAREGTAANEKLFF
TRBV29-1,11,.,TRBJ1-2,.,TGCAGCGTTGATACCAACTATGGCTACACCTTC,CSVDTNYGYTF
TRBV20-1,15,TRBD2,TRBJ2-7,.,TGCAGTGCTAGCATTCTAGCGGGGCTTACCTACGAGCAGTACTTC,CSASILAGLTYEQYF
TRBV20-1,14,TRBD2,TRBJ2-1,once,TGCAGTGCTAGGGGACTAGCCTCCTACAATGAGCAGTTCTTC,CSARGLASYNEQFF
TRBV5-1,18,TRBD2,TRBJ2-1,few,TGCGCCAGTCGTCCCGGGACTAGCGGGTTGGTACCCTACAATGAGCAGTTCTTC,CASRPGTSGLVPYNEQFF
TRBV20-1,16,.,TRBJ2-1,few,TGCAGTGCTAGTGGGCCGGGGCTGAGCTCCTACAATGAGCAGTTCTTC,CSASGPGLSSYNEQFF
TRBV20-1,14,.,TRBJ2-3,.,TGCAGTGCTAGAGATGAGTCTAGCACAGATACGCAGTATTTT,CSARDESSTDTQYF